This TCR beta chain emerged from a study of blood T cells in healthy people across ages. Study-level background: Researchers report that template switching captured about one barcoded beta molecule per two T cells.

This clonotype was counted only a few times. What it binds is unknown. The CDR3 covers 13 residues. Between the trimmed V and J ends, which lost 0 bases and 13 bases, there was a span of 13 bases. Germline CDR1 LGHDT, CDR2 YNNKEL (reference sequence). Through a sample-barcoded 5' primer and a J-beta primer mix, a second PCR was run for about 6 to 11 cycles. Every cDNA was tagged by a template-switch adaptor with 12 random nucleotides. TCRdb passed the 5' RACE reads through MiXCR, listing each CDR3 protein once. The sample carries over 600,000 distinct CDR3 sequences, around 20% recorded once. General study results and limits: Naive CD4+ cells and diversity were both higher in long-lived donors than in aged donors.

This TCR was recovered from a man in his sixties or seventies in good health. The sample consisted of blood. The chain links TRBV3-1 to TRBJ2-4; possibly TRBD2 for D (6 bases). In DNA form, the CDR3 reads TGTGCCAGCAGCCAAGATCCGGCGGGATCGCAGTACTTC. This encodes CASSQDPAGSQYF.